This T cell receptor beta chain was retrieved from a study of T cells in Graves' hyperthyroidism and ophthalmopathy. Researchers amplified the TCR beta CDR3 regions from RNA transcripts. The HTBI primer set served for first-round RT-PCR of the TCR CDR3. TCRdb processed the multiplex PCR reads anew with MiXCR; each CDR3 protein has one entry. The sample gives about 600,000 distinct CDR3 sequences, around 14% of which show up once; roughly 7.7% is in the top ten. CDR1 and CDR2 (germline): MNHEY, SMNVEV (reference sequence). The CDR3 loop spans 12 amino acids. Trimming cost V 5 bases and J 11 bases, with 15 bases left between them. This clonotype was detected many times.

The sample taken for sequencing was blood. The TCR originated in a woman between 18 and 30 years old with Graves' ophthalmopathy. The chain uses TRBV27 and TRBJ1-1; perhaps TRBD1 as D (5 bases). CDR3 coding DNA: TGTGCCAGCAGTCTCCCGGGGGTGAATGCTTTCTTT. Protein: CASSLPGVNAFF.